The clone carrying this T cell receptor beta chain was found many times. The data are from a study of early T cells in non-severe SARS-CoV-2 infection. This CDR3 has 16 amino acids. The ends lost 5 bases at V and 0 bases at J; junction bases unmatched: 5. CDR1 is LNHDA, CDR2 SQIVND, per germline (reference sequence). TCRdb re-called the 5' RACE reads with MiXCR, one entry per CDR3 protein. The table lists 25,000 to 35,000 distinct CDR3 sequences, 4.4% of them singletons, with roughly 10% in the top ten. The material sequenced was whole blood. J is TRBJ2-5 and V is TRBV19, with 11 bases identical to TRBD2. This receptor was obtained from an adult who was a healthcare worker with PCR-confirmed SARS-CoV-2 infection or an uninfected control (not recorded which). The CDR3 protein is CASSFLAGGDQETQYF. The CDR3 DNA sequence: TGTGCCAGTAGTTTCTTAGCGGGAGGGGACCAAGAGACCCAGTACTTC.